This TCR beta chain was captured by sequencing in a study of long-term antiretroviral therapy in people with HIV. As for this clone: The antigen remains undetermined.

Whole-study findings and limits: The clones with expansion before ART were dominant in the repertoire at all time points. From about 2003 to 2018, blood was obtained, possibly while participants received older ART regimens. Increased diversity was seen after ART, yet it remained lower than in transplant donor controls.

The CDR3 length is 16 residues. Germline loops: CDR1 MNHEY, CDR2 SVGAGI. Trimming removed 2 bases from V and 8 bases from J, with 21 bases in between. Survey-level resolution applied to immunoSEQ assay v3.0. Generated by immunoSEQ multiplex PCR, the TCRdb table keeps only in-frame clones and is missing some. The sample has about 27,000 clones, 93% seen once; the top ten hold less than 9.5%. The sequences come from unsorted PBMCs, collected 7.6 years after starting antiretroviral therapy. The sequence was collected from a woman between 40 and 55 years old with HIV. The V gene is TRBV6-5, the J gene TRBJ1-2; weak D call: TRBD1 (5 bases). The CDR3 region is CASSYAGDRLMRGYTF. In DNA, the CDR3 is TGTGCCAGCAGTTACGCGGGCGACAGACTGATGCGGGGCTACACCTTC.